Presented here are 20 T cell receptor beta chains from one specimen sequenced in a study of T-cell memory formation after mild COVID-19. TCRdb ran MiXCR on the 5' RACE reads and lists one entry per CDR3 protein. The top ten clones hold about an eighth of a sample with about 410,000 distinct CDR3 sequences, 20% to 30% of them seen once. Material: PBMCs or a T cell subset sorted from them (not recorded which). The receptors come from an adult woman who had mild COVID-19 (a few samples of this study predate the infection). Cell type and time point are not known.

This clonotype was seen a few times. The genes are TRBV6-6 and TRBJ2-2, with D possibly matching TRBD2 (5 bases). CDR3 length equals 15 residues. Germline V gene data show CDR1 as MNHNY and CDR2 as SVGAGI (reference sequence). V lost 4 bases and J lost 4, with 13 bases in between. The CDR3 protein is CASSSRSGGTGELFF. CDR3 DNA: TGTGCCAGCAGTTCCCGGAGCGGAGGCACCGGGGAGCTGTTTTTT.

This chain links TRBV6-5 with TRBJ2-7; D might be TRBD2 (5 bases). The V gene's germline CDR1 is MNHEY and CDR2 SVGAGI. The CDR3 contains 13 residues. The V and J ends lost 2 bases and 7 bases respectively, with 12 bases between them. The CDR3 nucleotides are TGTGCCAGCAGTTACAGCGCCCCGGGGGAGCAGTACTTC. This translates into CASSYSAPGEQYF.

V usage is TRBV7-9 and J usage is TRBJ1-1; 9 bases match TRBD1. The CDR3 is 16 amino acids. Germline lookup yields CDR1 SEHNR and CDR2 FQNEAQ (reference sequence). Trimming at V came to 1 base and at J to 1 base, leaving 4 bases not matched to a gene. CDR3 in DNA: TGTGCCAGCAGCTTAGGCGGGACAGGGAGGAACACTGAAGCTTTCTTT. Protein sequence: CASSLGGTGRNTEAFF.

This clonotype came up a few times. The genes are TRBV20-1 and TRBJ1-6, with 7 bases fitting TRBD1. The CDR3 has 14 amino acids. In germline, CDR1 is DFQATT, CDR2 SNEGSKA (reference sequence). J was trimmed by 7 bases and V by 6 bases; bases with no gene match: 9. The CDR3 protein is CSASPGQKNSPLHF. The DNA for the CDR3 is TGCAGTGCCTCACCGGGACAGAAGAATTCACCCCTCCACTTT.

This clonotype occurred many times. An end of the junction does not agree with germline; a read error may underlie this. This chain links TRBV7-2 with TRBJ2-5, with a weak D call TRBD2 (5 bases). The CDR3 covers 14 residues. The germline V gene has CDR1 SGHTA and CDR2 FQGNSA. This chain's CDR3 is CASSLAGLQETQYF. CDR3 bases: TGTGCTAGCAGCTTGGCTGGACTCCAAGAGACCCAGTACTTC.

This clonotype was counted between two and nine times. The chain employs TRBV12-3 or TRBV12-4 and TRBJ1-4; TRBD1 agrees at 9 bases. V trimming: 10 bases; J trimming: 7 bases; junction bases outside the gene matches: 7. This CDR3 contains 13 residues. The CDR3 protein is CATSGTGSEKLFF. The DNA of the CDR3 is TGTGCCACCTCCGGGACAGGGAGTGAAAAACTGTTTTTT.

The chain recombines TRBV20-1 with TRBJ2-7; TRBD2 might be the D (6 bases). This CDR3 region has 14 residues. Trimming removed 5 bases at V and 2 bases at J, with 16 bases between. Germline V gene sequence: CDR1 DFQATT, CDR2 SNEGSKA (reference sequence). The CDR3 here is CSAPKPGLTYEQYF. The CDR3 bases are TGCAGTGCTCCGAAGCCGGGACTTACCTACGAGCAGTACTTC.

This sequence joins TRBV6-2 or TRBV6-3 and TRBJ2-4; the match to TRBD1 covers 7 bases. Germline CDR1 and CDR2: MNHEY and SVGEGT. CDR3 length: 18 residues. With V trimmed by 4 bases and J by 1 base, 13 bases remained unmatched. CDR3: CASSSPPRQGVAKNIQYF. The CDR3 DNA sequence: TGTGCCAGCAGTTCCCCACCCCGTCAGGGGGTGGCCAAAAACATTCAGTACTTC.

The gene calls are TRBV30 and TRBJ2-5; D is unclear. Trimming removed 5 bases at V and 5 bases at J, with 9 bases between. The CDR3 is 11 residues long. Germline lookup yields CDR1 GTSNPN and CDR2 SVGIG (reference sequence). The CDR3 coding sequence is TGTGCCTGGGGATTGTGGGAGACCCAGTACTTC. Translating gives CAWGLWETQYF. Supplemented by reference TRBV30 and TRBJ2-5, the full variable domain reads SQTIHQWPATLVQPVGSPLSLECTVEGTSNPNLYWYRQAAGRGLQLLFYSVGIGQISSEVPQNLSASRPQDRQFILSSKKLLLSDSGFYLCAWGLWETQYFGPGTRLLVL.

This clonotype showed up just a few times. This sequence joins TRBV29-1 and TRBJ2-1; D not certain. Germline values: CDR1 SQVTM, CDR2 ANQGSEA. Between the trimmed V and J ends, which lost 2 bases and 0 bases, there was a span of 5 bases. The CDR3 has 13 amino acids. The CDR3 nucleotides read TGCAGCGTTGAACCCTTCTCCTACAATGAGCAGTTCTTC. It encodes CSVEPFSYNEQFF.

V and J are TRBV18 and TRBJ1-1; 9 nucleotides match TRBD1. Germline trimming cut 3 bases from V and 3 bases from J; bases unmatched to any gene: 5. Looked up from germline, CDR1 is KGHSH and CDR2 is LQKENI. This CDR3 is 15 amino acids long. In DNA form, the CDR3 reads TGTGCCAGCTCACCGACAGGGGGGAGGGACACTGAAGCTTTCTTT. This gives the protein CASSPTGGRDTEAFF.

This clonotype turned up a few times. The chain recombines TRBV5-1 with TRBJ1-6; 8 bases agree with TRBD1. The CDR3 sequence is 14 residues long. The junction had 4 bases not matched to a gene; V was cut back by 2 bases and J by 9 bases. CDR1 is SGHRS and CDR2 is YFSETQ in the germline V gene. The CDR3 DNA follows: TGCGCCAGCAGCTTTACAGGGGGGGCTTCACCCCTCCACTTT. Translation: CASSFTGGASPLHF.

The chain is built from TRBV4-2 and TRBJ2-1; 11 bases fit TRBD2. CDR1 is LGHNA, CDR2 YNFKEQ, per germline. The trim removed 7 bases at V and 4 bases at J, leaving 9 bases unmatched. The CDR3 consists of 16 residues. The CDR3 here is CASNLGTSGFYNEQFF. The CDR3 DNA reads TGTGCCAGCAACCTTGGGACTAGCGGATTTTACAATGAGCAGTTCTTC.

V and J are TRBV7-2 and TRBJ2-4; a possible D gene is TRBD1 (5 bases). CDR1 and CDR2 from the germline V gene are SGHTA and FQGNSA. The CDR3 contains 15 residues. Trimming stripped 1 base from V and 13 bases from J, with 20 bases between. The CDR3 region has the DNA TGTGCCAGCAGCTTAGGGGGCGGTTACTTGGAATCCCAGTACTTC. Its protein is CASSLGGGYLESQYF.

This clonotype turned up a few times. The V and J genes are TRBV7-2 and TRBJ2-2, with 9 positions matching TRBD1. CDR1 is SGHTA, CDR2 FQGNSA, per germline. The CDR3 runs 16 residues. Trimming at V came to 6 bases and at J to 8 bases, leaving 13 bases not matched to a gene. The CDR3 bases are TGTGCCAGCAGGCTGCAACAGGGGGCAGGACTAGGGGAGCTGTTTTTT. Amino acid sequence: CASRLQQGAGLGELFF.

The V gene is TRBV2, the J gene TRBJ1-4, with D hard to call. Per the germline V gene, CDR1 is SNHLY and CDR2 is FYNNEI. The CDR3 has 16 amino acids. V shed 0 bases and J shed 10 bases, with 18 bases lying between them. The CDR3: CASSEALSGRSGKLFF. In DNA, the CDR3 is TGTGCCAGCAGTGAAGCGCTTTCGGGGAGGAGCGGAAAACTGTTTTTT.

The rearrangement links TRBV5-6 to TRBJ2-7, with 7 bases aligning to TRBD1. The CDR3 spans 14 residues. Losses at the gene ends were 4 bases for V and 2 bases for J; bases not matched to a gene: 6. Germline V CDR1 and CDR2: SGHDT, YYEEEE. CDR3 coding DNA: TGTGCCAGCAGCCGGGGACAGCTTACCTACGAGCAGTACTTC. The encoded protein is CASSRGQLTYEQYF.

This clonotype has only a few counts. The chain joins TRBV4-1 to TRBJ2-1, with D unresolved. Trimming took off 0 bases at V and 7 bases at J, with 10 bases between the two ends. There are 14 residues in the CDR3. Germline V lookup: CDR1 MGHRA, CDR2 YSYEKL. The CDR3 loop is CASSQDYVENEQFF. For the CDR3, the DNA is TGCGCCAGCAGCCAAGATTACGTGGAGAATGAGCAGTTCTTC.

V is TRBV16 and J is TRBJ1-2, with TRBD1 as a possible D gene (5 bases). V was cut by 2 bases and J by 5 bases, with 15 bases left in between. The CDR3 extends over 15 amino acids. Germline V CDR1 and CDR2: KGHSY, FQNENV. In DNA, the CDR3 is TGTGCCAGCAGCCAACACGCGGGGGATAGGTATGGCTACACCTTC. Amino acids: CASSQHAGDRYGYTF.

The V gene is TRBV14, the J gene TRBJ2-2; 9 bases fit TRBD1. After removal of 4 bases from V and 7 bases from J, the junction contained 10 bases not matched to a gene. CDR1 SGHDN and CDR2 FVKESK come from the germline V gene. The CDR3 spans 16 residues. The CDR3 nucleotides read TGTGCCAGCAGCCTCGCCGGGACAGGGATTGACGGGGAGCTGTTTTTT. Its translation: CASSLAGTGIDGELFF.